The 29 T cell receptor beta chains in this list originate from one sample, sequenced in a study of identifying expanded T cells in peripheral blood. Generated by immunoSEQ multiplex PCR, the TCRdb table keeps only in-frame clones and is missing some. Seen here are about 100,000 clones, approximately 91% observed once, and the top ten hold about 3.9%. The source material was blood. These receptors came from a person aged 18 to 70 in good health.

This chain joins TRBV28 and TRBJ1-5; D is unresolved. Looked up from germline, CDR1 is MDHEN and CDR2 is SYDVKM. This CDR3 spans 15 amino acids. Trimming took 5 bases from V and 7 from J, leaving 18 bases between them. As DNA, the CDR3 is TGTGCCAGCAGTCCCCGTAGCGGGCGTATACAGCCCCAGCATTTT. Encoded protein: CASSPRSGRIQPQHF.

The CDR3 loop reads CASSPGSGRYEQYF. The CDR3 DNA is TGTGCCAGCTCACCCGGCAGCGGGAGGTACGAGCAGTACTTC. The chain recombines TRBV18 with TRBJ2-7, with 9 positions matching TRBD2. Germline V lookup: CDR1 KGHSH, CDR2 LQKENI. V shed 3 bases and J 4 bases; nucleotides not matched to a gene: 4. CDR3 length equals 14 residues.

V usage is TRBV5-1 and J usage is TRBJ2-7; possible D gene TRBD1, 6 bases. The CDR3 spans 17 residues. Trimming removed 3 bases from V and 2 bases from J, with 21 bases in between. CDR1 is SGHRS, CDR2 YFSETQ, per germline. The CDR3 nucleotides are TGCGCCAGCAGCTCTCCCGGGACACCCCGAGGGGCCTACGAGCAGTACTTC. Translation: CASSSPGTPRGAYEQYF.

The rearrangement joins TRBV5-6 to TRBJ2-7, with 14 bases aligning to TRBD2. With 2 bases clipped from V and 6 bases from J, the junction kept 7 bases outside the gene matches. Looked up from germline, CDR1 is SGHDT and CDR2 is YYEEEE. The CDR3 consists of 16 residues. In DNA, the CDR3 is TGTGCCAGCAGCTTCGCCGGACTAGCGGGGGGTGTCGAGCAGTACTTC. Translation gives CASSFAGLAGGVEQYF.

The V and J genes are TRBV2 and TRBJ2-7; D gene ambiguous. V was cut by 2 bases and J by 2 bases, with 10 bases left in between. Per germline, CDR1 SNHLY and CDR2 FYNNEI. CDR3 length: 14 amino acids. In DNA, the CDR3 is TGTGCCAGCAGTGAAAACGGCGGCACCTACGAGCAGTACTTC. This encodes CASSENGGTYEQYF.

This clone has a single count. This chain joins TRBV12-5 and TRBJ2-3; a possible D gene is TRBD1 (6 bases). Germline lookup yields CDR1 LGHNT and CDR2 FRNRAP. V gave up 6 bases and J gave up 3 bases, with 13 bases separating them. This CDR3 contains 14 residues. The CDR3 bases are TGTGCTAGTGGACATGGGACATTGACAGATACGCAGTATTTT. This translates into CASGHGTLTDTQYF.

The V and J genes are TRBV28 and TRBJ2-1; D may be TRBD2 (5 bases). This CDR3 region has 13 residues. Germline V CDR1 and CDR2: MDHEN, SYDVKM. V was pared by 9 bases and J by 4 bases, with 13 bases between. CDR3 in amino acids: CASCGSEYNEQFF. CDR3 sequence (DNA): TGTGCCAGTTGCGGGTCCGAATACAATGAGCAGTTCTTC.

This chain uses TRBV2 with TRBJ2-3, with 7 bases aligning to TRBD1. The CDR3 runs to 17 residues. Germline V CDR1 and CDR2: SNHLY, FYNNEI. V lost 5 bases, J lost 0 bases, and 11 bases stayed unmatched. CDR3 DNA: TGTGCCAGCAGTATCTCCTCGACAGGGCGCAGCACAGATACGCAGTATTTT. Protein: CASSISSTGRSTDTQYF.

The chain joins TRBV19 to TRBJ2-1; 11 positions match TRBD2. With V trimmed by 9 bases and J by 7 bases, 8 bases remained unmatched. The V gene's germline CDR1 is LNHDA and CDR2 SQIVND (reference sequence). This CDR3 region has 14 residues. The CDR3 DNA is TGTGCCAGCTCACTAGCGGGAGAAGTAAATGAGCAGTTCTTC. Protein sequence: CASSLAGEVNEQFF.

With regard to this clone: Other DNA sequences in the same sample also yield this CDR3. The chain employs TRBV20-1 and TRBJ2-7; D is unclear. The V end was cut by 0 bases, the J end by 4 bases, with 4 bases between. Germline-derived CDR1 and CDR2 are DFQATT and SNEGSKA (reference sequence). The CDR3 totals 11 residues. CDR3 loop: CSARDSYEQYF. In DNA form, the CDR3 reads TGCAGTGCTAGAGATTCTTACGAGCAGTACTTC.

V usage is TRBV29-1 and J usage is TRBJ2-1; D is uncertain. Deletions cut 7 bases from V and 5 bases from J, with 6 bases between. Germline V gene data show CDR1 as SQVTM and CDR2 as ANQGSEA. The CDR3 sequence is 10 residues long. The CDR3 DNA reads TGCAGCGCCACTGACAATGAGCAGTTCTTC. This codes for CSATDNEQFF.

This clone was detected once. The chain recombines TRBV27 with TRBJ2-7; D is ambiguous. The CDR3 is 13 amino acids. V was trimmed by 3 bases and J by 6 bases, leaving 12 bases between them. Looked up from germline, CDR1 is MNHEY and CDR2 is SMNVEV (reference sequence). The CDR3 region has the DNA TGTGCCAGCAGTTTTTCCAGCTCTAGCGAGCAGTACTTC. Its translation: CASSFSSSSEQYF.

This clone was seen a few times. The chain employs TRBV19 and TRBJ2-3, with 8 bases matching TRBD1. Germline V lookup: CDR1 LNHDA, CDR2 SQIVND (reference sequence). This CDR3 is built from 16 residues. J was trimmed by 2 bases and V by 6 bases; bases with no gene match: 10. The CDR3 DNA follows: TGTGCCAGTAGCCGCGCCGGGACAGGACACACAGATACGCAGTATTTT. It encodes CASSRAGTGHTDTQYF.

The chain links TRBV27 to TRBJ2-7, with 9 bases that match TRBD1. The CDR3 has 13 amino acids. Looked up from germline, CDR1 is MNHEY and CDR2 is SMNVEV (reference sequence). After removal of 7 bases from V and 2 bases from J, the junction contained 3 bases not matched to a gene. CDR3: CASKGQGPYEQYF. The CDR3 DNA follows: TGTGCCAGCAAGGGACAGGGCCCCTACGAGCAGTACTTC.

The rearrangement uses TRBV6-4 and TRBJ2-1; weak D call: TRBD1 (6 bases). The CDR3 runs 13 residues. Germline V gene data show CDR1 as MRHNA and CDR2 as SNTAGT. V lost 2 bases to trimming and J lost 10 bases, with 12 bases between them. The chain's CDR3 is CASSDKDSLEQFF. DNA for the CDR3: TGTGCCAGCAGTGACAAGGACAGCCTCGAGCAGTTCTTC.

This clone was seen a single time. V gene TRBV5-4 combines with J gene TRBJ2-7; 9 bases fit TRBD2. In germline, CDR1 is SGHNT, CDR2 YYREEE (reference sequence). This CDR3 comprises 15 residues. The V and J ends lost 0 bases and 3 bases, in that order; junction bases with no gene match: 4. The CDR3 is CASSLGTSAHYEQYF. CDR3 coding DNA: TGTGCCAGCAGCTTGGGGACTAGCGCGCACTACGAGCAGTACTTC.

The chain joins TRBV5-1 to TRBJ2-3; D uncertain. Germline CDR1 SGHRS, CDR2 YFSETQ. The CDR3 sequence is 14 residues long. Trimming cost V 2 bases and J 0 bases, with 7 bases left between them. The CDR3 DNA follows: TGCGCCAGCAGCTTCCAGGAAAGCACAGATACGCAGTATTTT. Protein sequence: CASSFQESTDTQYF. Complete variable domain (other parts from reference TRBV5-1 and TRBJ2-3): KAGVTQTPRYLIKTRGQQVTLSCSPISGHRSVSWYQQTPGQGLQFLFEYFSETQRNKGNFPGRFSGRQFSNSRSEMNVSTLELGDSALYLCASSFQESTDTQYFGPGTRLTVL.

The genes are TRBV5-1 and TRBJ1-1; the match to TRBD1 covers 8 bases. This CDR3 is 16 amino acids long. The ends lost 6 bases at V and 4 bases at J; junction bases unmatched: 14. Germline CDR1 SGHRS, CDR2 YFSETQ. CDR3 amino acids: CASTDPRGQGSTEAFF. CDR3 coding DNA: TGCGCCAGCACGGACCCCAGGGGGCAGGGAAGCACTGAAGCTTTCTTT. Full variable domain (outside the CDR3, taken from reference TRBV5-1 and TRBJ1-1): KAGVTQTPRYLIKTRGQQVTLSCSPISGHRSVSWYQQTPGQGLQFLFEYFSETQRNKGNFPGRFSGRQFSNSRSEMNVSTLELGDSALYLCASTDPRGQGSTEAFFGQGTRLTVV.

The chain carries TRBV28 and TRBJ1-2; 8 bases fit TRBD1. The CDR3 is 12 residues long. V was clipped by 6 bases and J by 7 bases; unmatched bases: 4. Germline V gene data show CDR1 as MDHEN and CDR2 as SYDVKM. The CDR3 region has the DNA TGTGCCAGCAGGACAGGGGCAGGTGGCTACACCTTC. Protein: CASRTGAGGYTF.

The rearrangement uses TRBV4-1 and TRBJ2-7; 10 nucleotides agree with TRBD2. The CDR3 extends over 15 amino acids. V was clipped by 2 bases and J by 2 bases; unmatched bases: 3. CDR1 MGHRA and CDR2 YSYEKL come from the germline V gene. CDR3 sequence reads: CASSQLGLAAYEQYF. In nucleotides, the CDR3 is TGCGCCAGCAGCCAACTTGGACTAGCGGCCTACGAGCAGTACTTC.

This clone was detected only once. The rearrangement joins TRBV7-8 to TRBJ1-1, with 10 bases fitting TRBD1. Germline CDR1 SGHVS, CDR2 FQNEAQ. Unmatched junction bases numbered 6, after V lost 5 bases and J lost 3 bases. The CDR3 consists of 15 residues. DNA of the CDR3: TGTGCCAGCAGCCCTCGACAGGGGGCGCACACTGAAGCTTTCTTT. Translation: CASSPRQGAHTEAFF.

The V and J genes are TRBV11-2 and TRBJ1-2; D unresolved. CDR1 SGHAT and CDR2 FQNNGV come from the germline V gene. This CDR3 region has 16 residues. Trimming cost V 1 base and J 7 bases, with 19 bases left between them. The CDR3 DNA is TGTGCCAGCAGCTTAGCTCCGACCGAGACGTATGGTGGCTACACCTTC. Encoded protein: CASSLAPTETYGGYTF.

The chain joins TRBV18 to TRBJ1-1, with D perhaps TRBD1 (5 bases). This CDR3 is 14 amino acids long. With 6 bases removed from V and 1 base from J, the gap between germline ends came to 12 bases. Looked up from germline, CDR1 is KGHSH and CDR2 is LQKENI. CDR3 bases: TGTGCCAGCTCCCATTCAGGACAGAACACTGAAGCTTTCTTT. Its translation is CASSHSGQNTEAFF.

The gene calls are TRBV10-3 and TRBJ2-1; either TRBD1 or TRBD2 may fit D (5 bases each). V lost 2 bases, J lost 5 bases, and 16 bases lay in between. The CDR3 is 16 residues long. Germline V gene data show CDR1 as ENHRY and CDR2 as SYGVKD. CDR3 sequence reads: CAISEGAGTPHNEQFF. CDR3 DNA: TGTGCCATCAGTGAGGGCGCAGGGACCCCCCACAATGAGCAGTTCTTC.

The chain couples TRBV19 to TRBJ2-1, with 7 bases matching TRBD1. Germline CDR1 is LNHDA and CDR2 is SQIVND (reference sequence). The CDR3 loop spans 17 amino acids. Unmatched junction bases numbered 15, after V lost 8 bases and J lost 2 bases. The CDR3 loop is CASSTTGVTWAYNEQFF. The CDR3, as DNA: TGTGCCAGTTCGACCACAGGGGTCACTTGGGCCTACAATGAGCAGTTCTTC.

The chain combines TRBV10-3 with TRBJ1-5, with TRBD1 as a possible D gene (5 bases). V was shortened by 2 bases and J by 7 bases, with 9 bases between the two germline ends. CDR1 and CDR2 from the germline V gene are ENHRY and SYGVKD. This CDR3 contains 13 residues. The CDR3 reads CAISEDSWQPQHF. DNA of the CDR3: TGTGCCATCAGTGAGGACAGTTGGCAGCCCCAGCATTTT.

On this clone: A junction end diverges from the germline sequence, so it may reflect a read error. The rearrangement links TRBV13 to TRBJ1-1, with a tentative D call TRBD1 (6 bases). Germline CDR1 reads PRHDT; CDR2 reads FYEKMQ (reference sequence). This CDR3 is built from 13 residues. CDR3 DNA sequence: TGTGCCAGCAGCTTAGGGGCAGGGGATTCACGGGGGTTT. Amino acid sequence: CASSLGAGDSRGF.

The rearrangement uses TRBV28 and TRBJ2-7; 8 bases are a match to TRBD1. This CDR3 spans 15 amino acids. Unmatched junction bases numbered 14, after V lost 6 bases and J lost 7 bases. From germline, CDR1 is MDHEN and CDR2 SYDVKM. CDR3 sequence reads: CASREYLGTGEEQYF. The CDR3 DNA follows: TGTGCCAGCAGGGAGTACCTGGGGACAGGTGAAGAGCAGTACTTC.

The sample holds many counts of this clone. The V call is TRBV6-4, the J call TRBJ2-2, with D uncertain. This CDR3 spans 15 amino acids. V dropped 2 bases and J dropped 0 bases, with 7 bases sitting between them. From germline, CDR1 is MRHNA and CDR2 SNTAGT. The CDR3: CASSDSVSNTGELFF. The CDR3 DNA reads as TGTGCCAGCAGTGACAGCGTATCGAACACCGGGGAGCTGTTTTTT.